This T cell receptor beta chain was identified in a study of shared clonotypes between healthy human individuals. Whole-study context: Aged between 18 and 49, the donors were a couple of women and a few men. The study, taken as a whole, reports: At large depth, rarefaction still showed sorted-subset sequencing to be incomplete. All-four-donor shared clonotypes had higher generation probabilities than non-shared clonotypes did.

Worth noting for this clone: Its antigen is currently unknown.

CD8 cells regarded as naive lacked CD45RO, were positively chosen for CCR7, and omitted terminally differentiated effector memory CD45RA+ cells. Sequenced by immunoSEQ multiplex PCR; TCRdb stores in-frame clones only, minus some. The sample lists about 2.1 million clones, about 92% occurring once. The sequenced sample was naive CD8+ T cells from PBMCs. The source is a man younger than 30 in good health. Some clones in this sample may be carry-over from other donors' samples.

This chain's CDR3 is CASSLAEYRTGQETQYF. CDR3 coding DNA: TGTGCCAGCAGCTTAGCGGAATACAGGACAGGGCAAGAGACCCAGTACTTC. The chain links TRBV7-8 to TRBJ2-5; 8 bases match TRBD1. The CDR3 totals 17 residues. Germline-derived CDR1 and CDR2 are SGHVS and FQNEAQ. V dropped 0 bases and J dropped 2; count of bases not matched to a gene: 8.